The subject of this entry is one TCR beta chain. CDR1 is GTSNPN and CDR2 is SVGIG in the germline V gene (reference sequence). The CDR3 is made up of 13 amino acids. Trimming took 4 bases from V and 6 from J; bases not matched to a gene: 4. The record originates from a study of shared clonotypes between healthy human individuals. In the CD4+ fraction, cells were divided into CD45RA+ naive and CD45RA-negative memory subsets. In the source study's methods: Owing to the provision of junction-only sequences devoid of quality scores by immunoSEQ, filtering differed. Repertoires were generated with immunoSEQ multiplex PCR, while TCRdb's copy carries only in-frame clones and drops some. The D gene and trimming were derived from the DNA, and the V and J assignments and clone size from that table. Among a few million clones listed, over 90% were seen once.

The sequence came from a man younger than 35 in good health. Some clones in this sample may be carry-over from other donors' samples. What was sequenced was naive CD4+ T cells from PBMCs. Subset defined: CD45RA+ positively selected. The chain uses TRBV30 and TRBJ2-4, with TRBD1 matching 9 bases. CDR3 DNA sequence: TGTGCCTGGACCCGGACAGGGGCAAACATTCAGTACTTC. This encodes CAWTRTGANIQYF.